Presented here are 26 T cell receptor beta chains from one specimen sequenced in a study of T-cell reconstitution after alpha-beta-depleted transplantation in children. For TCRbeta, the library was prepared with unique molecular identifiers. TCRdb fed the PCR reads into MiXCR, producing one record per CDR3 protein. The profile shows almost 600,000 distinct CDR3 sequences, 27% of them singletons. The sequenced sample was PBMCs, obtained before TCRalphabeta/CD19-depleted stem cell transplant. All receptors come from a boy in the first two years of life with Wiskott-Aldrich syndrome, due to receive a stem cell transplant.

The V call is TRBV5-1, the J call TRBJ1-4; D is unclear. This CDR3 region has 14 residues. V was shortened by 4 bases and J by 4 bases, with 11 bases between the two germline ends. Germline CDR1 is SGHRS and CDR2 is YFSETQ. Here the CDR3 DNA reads TGCGCCAGCAGCAAGGACGGTAATAATGAAAAACTGTTTTTT. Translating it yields CASSKDGNNEKLFF. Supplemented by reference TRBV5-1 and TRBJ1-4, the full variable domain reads KAGVTQTPRYLIKTRGQQVTLSCSPISGHRSVSWYQQTPGQGLQFLFEYFSETQRNKGNFPGRFSGRQFSNSRSEMNVSTLELGDSALYLCASSKDGNNEKLFFGSGTQLSVL.

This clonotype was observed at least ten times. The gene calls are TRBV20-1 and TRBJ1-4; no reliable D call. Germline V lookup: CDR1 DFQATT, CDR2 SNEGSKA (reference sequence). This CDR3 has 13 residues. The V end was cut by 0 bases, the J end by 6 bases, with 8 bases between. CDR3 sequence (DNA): TGCAGTGCTAGAGAGTTGGCAGATGAAAAACTGTTTTTT. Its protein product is CSARELADEKLFF.

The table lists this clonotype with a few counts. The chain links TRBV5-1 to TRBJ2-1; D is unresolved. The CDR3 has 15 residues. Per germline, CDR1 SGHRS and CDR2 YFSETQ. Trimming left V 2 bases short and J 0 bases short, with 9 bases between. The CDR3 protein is CASSFLFSSYNEQFF. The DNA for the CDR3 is TGCGCCAGCAGCTTTCTTTTTAGCTCCTACAATGAGCAGTTCTTC.

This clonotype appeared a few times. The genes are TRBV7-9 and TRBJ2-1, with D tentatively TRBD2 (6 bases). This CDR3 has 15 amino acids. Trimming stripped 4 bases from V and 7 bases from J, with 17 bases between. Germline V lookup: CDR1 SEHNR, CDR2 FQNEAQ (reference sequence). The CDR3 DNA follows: TGTGCCAGCAGCTCCCGGGACTCTGCACCGAATGAGCAGTTCTTC. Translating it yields CASSSRDSAPNEQFF.

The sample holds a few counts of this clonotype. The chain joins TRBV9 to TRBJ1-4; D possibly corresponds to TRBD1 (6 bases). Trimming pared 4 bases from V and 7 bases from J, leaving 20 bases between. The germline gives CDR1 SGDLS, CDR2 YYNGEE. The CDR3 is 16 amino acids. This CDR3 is CASSTSRGRGFEKLFF. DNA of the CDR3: TGTGCCAGCAGCACTTCTCGCGGCAGGGGCTTTGAAAAACTGTTTTTT.

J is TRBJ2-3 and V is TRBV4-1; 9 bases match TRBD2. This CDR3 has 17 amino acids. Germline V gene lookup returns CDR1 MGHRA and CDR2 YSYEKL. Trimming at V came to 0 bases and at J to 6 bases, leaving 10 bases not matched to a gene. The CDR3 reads CASSQDPGLARGDTQYF. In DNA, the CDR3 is TGCGCCAGCAGCCAAGATCCGGGACTAGCACGTGGGGATACGCAGTATTTT.

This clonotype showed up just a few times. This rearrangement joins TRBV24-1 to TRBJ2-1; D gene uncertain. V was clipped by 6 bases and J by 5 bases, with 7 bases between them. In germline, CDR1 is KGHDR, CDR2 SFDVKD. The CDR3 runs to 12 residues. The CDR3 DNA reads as TGTGCCACCAGTACGTGGAACAATGAGCAGTTCTTC. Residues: CATSTWNNEQFF.

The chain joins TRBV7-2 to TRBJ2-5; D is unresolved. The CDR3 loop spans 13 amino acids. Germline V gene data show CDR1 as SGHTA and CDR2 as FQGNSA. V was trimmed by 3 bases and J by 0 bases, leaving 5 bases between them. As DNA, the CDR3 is TGTGCCAGCAGCTTTCCCTACCAAGAGACCCAGTACTTC. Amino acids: CASSFPYQETQYF.

The CDR3 DNA follows: TGCGCCAGCAGCTTGGGGGACCGACAATCCTACAATGAGCAGTTCTTC. It codes for CASSLGDRQSYNEQFF. This chain links TRBV5-1 with TRBJ2-1, with D tentatively TRBD1 or TRBD2 (5 bases each). This CDR3 has 16 amino acids. Between the trimmed V and J ends, which lost 0 bases and 1 base, there was a span of 11 bases. Germline CDR1 reads SGHRS; CDR2 reads YFSETQ.

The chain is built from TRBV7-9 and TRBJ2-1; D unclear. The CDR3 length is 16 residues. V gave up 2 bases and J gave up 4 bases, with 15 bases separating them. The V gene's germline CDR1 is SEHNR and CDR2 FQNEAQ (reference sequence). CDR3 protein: CASSLLTPMGYNEQFF. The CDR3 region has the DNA TGTGCCAGCAGCTTATTGACCCCGATGGGGTACAATGAGCAGTTCTTC.

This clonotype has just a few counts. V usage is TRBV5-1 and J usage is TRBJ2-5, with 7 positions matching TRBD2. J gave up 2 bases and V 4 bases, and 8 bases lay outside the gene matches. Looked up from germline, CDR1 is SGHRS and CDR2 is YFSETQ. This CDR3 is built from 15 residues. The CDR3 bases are TGCGCCAGCAGCCTAGGACTAGTCAAACAAGAGACCCAGTACTTC. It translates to CASSLGLVKQETQYF.

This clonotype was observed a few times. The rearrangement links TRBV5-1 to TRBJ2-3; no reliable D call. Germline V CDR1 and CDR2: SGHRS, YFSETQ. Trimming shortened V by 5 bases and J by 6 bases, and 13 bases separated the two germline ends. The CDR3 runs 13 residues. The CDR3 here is CASSSVSPDTQYF. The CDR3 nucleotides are TGCGCCAGCAGTTCTGTTAGTCCGGATACGCAGTATTTT.

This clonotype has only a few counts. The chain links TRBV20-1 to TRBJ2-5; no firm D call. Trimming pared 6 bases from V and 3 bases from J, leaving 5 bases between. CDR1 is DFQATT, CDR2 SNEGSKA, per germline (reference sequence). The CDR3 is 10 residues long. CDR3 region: CSAKEETQYF. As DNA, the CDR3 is TGCAGTGCGAAGGAAGAGACCCAGTACTTC.

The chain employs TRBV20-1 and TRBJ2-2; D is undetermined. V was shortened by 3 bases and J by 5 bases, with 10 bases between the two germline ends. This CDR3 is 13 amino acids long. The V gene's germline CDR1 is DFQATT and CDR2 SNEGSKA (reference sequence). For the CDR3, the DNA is TGCAGTGCTAGGGGGTGCTGGACCGGGGAGCTGTTTTTT. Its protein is CSARGCWTGELFF.

Written as DNA, the CDR3 is TGTGCCAGTAGGGCAGAGGGGCCGAGCTCCTACAATGAGCAGTTCTTC. Translating gives CASRAEGPSSYNEQFF. The chain employs TRBV19 and TRBJ2-1; tentatively, D is TRBD1 or TRBD2 (5 bases each). CDR3 length equals 16 residues. The germline V gene has CDR1 LNHDA and CDR2 SQIVND (reference sequence). V lost 6 bases and J lost 0, with 15 bases in between.

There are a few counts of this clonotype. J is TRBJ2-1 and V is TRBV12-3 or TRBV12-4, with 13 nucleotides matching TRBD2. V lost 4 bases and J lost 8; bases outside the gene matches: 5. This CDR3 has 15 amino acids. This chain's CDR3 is CASSSRLAGGHEQFF. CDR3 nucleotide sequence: TGTGCCAGCAGTTCGAGACTAGCGGGAGGCCATGAGCAGTTCTTC.

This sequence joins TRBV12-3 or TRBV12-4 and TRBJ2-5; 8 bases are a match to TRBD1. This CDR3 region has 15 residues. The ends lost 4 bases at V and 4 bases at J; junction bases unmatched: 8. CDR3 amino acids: CASSSYYDRGETQYF. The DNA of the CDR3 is TGTGCCAGCAGTTCATACTACGACAGGGGAGAGACCCAGTACTTC.

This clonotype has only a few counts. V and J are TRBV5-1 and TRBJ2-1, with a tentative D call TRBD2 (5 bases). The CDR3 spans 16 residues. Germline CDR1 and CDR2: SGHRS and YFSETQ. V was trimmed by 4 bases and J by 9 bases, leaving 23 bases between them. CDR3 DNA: TGCGCCAGCAGCCCGAGGCGGGTGGAGGTTTATGTTGAGCAGTTCTTC. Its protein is CASSPRRVEVYVEQFF. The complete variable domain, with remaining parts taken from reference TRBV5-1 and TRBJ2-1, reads KAGVTQTPRYLIKTRGQQVTLSCSPISGHRSVSWYQQTPGQGLQFLFEYFSETQRNKGNFPGRFSGRQFSNSRSEMNVSTLELGDSALYLCASSPRRVEVYVEQFFGPGTRLTVL.

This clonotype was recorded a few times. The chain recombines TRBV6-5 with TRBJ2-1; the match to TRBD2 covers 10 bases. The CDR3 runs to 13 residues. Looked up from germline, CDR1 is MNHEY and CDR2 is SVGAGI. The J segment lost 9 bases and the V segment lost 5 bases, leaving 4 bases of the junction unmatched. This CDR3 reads CASSPSGRIEQFF. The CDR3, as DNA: TGTGCCAGCAGTCCTAGCGGGAGAATTGAGCAGTTCTTC.

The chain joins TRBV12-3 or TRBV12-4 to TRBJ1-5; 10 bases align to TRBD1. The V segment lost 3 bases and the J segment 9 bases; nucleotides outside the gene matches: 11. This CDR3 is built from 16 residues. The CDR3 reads CASSLRPDRGFRPQHF. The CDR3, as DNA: TGTGCCAGCAGTTTGCGCCCGGACAGGGGGTTTCGGCCCCAGCATTTT.

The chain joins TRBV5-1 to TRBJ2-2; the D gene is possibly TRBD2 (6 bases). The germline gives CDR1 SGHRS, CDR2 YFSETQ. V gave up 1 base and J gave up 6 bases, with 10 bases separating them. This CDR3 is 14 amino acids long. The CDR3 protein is CASSLFERAGELFF. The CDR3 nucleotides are TGCGCCAGCAGCTTGTTTGAGCGGGCCGGGGAGCTGTTTTTT.

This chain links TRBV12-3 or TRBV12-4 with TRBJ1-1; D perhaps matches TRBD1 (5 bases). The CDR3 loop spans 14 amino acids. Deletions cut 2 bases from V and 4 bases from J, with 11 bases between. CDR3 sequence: CASSLSRDGTEAFF. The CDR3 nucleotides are TGTGCCAGCAGTTTAAGCCGGGACGGCACTGAAGCTTTCTTT.

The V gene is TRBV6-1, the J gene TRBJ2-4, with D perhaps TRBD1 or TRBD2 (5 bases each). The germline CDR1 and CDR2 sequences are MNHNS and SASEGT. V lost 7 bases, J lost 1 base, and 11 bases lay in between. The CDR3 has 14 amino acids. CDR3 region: CASKGETAKNIQYF. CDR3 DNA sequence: TGTGCCAGCAAAGGGGAGACGGCCAAAAACATTCAGTACTTC.

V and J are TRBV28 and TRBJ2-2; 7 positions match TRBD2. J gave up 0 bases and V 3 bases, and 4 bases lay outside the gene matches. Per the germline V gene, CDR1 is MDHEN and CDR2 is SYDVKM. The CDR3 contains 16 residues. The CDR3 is CASSFSTSPNTGELFF. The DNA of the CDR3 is TGTGCCAGCAGTTTCTCGACTAGCCCGAACACCGGGGAGCTGTTTTTT.

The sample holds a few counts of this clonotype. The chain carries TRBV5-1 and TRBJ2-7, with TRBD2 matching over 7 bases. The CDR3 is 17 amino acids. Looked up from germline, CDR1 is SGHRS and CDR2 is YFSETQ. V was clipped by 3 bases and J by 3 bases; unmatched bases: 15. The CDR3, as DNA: TGCGCCAGCAGCTCGAGACCCAGGGACTACCTCAACTACGAGCAGTACTTC. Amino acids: CASSSRPRDYLNYEQYF.

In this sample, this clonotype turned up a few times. This CDR3 is CSVEDGTGGRDIQYF. The CDR3, as DNA: TGCAGCGTTGAAGATGGGACAGGGGGCCGTGACATTCAGTACTTC. V usage is TRBV29-1 and J usage is TRBJ2-4; 12 positions agree with TRBD1. V lost 0 bases, J lost 8 bases, and 5 bases stayed unmatched. Germline V CDR1 and CDR2: SQVTM, ANQGSEA. This CDR3 spans 15 amino acids.